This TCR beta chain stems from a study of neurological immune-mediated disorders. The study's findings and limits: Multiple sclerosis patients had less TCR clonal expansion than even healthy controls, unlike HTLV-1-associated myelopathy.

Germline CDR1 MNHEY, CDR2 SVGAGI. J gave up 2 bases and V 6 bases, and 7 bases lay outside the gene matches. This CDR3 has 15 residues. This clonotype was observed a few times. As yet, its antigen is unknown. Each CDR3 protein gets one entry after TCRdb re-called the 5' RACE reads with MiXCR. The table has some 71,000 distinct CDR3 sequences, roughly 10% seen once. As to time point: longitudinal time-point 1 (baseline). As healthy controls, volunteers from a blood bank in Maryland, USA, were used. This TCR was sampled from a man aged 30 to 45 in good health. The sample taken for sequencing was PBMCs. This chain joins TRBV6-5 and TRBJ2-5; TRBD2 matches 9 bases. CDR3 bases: TGTGCCAGCAGATCCCTGACTAGCGGACAAGAGACCCAGTACTTC. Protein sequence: CASRSLTSGQETQYF.